This TCR beta chain was found in a study of T cells in Graves' hyperthyroidism and ophthalmopathy. General study results and limits: Ophthalmopathy stood apart from stable hyperthyroidism in a 13 V-J model.

This blood was taken when hyperthyroidism was first diagnosed, before any ophthalmopathy symptoms existed. Amplified regions were TCR beta CDR3 sequences from RNA transcripts. Researchers ran a first-round RT-PCR on the TCR CDR3 using the HTBI primer set. TCRdb reprocessed the multiplex PCR reads via MiXCR and lists one record per CDR3 protein. The table includes approximately 720,000 distinct CDR3 sequences, roughly 20% detected once. The CDR3 runs to 16 residues. Trimming cost V 5 bases and J 5 bases, with 19 bases left between them. CDR1 SGHAT and CDR2 FQNNGV come from the germline V gene. This clonotype was seen more than once but under ten times. Its matching antigen is unknown.

Source material: blood. This rearrangement joins TRBV11-2 to TRBJ2-1; TRBD1 is a possible D gene (6 bases). The sequence was collected from a woman aged 45-60 years with Graves' hyperthyroidism that later progressed to Graves' ophthalmopathy. The CDR3, as DNA: TGTGCCAGCAGCCAACCCGGGACAAGAAGGAACAATGAGCAGTTCTTC. Protein: CASSQPGTRRNNEQFF.